Below, one T cell receptor beta chain is given with its context. The antigen is undetermined. This sample was included in a study of T-cell memory formation after mild COVID-19. Regarding the study as a whole: Mainly in CM and EM were contracting CD4+ clones; CD8+ were in EMRA. Memory from before infection featured some responding clones, which suggests cross-reactive memory joined. Later expanders leaned CD4+, whereas clones that contracted between day 15 and 85 were balanced CD4/CD8.

5'RACE primed at constant segments yielded TCR alpha and TCR beta cDNA libraries bearing sample barcodes and UMIs. TCRdb fed the 5' RACE reads into MiXCR, producing one record per CDR3 protein. Among 350,000 to 400,000 distinct CDR3 sequences listed, around 14% were seen once. Per germline, CDR1 LGHDT and CDR2 YNNKEL (reference sequence). The ends were cut back, 3 bases at V and 2 bases at J, with 9 bases in the middle. This CDR3 has 14 residues. The chain has TRBV3-1 and TRBJ2-3; perhaps TRBD1 as D (6 bases). Sequencing was carried out using PBMCs or a T cell subset sorted from them (not recorded which). The receptor comes from a man aged 18 to 35 who had mild COVID-19 (a few samples of this study predate the infection). Cell type and time point are not known. The CDR3 protein is CASSHRGATDTQYF. CDR3 bases: TGTGCCAGCAGCCACAGGGGCGCCACAGATACGCAGTATTTT.